These 32 T cell receptor beta chains were all obtained from the same sample, sequenced in a study of shared clonotypes between healthy human individuals. Some clones are missing from TCRdb's copy, which holds only in-frame ones; the method was immunoSEQ multiplex PCR. Of roughly 2,300,000 clones in the sample, 92% were seen once. Material: naive CD4+ T cells from PBMCs. The subset is: CD45RA+ positively selected. These receptors all stem from a man younger than 35 in good health. Some clones in this sample may be carry-over from other donors' samples.

V is TRBV18 and J is TRBJ1-1; unclear D gene. Per the germline V gene, CDR1 is KGHSH and CDR2 is LQKENI. CDR3 size: 15 residues. V was trimmed by 5 bases and J by 2 bases, leaving 15 bases between them. The CDR3 here is CASSFVAVGNTEAFF. The CDR3, as DNA: TGTGCCAGCTCATTCGTAGCGGTGGGAAACACTGAAGCTTTCTTT.

The genes are TRBV7-3 and TRBJ2-2, with 11 bases matching TRBD1. Looked up from germline, CDR1 is SGHTA and CDR2 is FQGTGA. The CDR3 loop spans 16 amino acids. The V gene end was trimmed by 5 bases and the J gene end by 6 bases; junction bases not matched to a gene: 8. CDR3: CASSARGQGVAGELFF. CDR3 sequence (DNA): TGTGCCAGCAGCGCGAGGGGACAGGGGGTGGCCGGGGAGCTGTTTTTT.

The chain couples TRBV7-3 to TRBJ2-6; D might be TRBD2 (5 bases). The V and J ends lost 4 bases and 4 bases respectively, with 11 bases between them. The CDR3 has 15 amino acids. Germline assignment: CDR1 SGHTA and CDR2 FQGTGA. The CDR3 region has the DNA TGTGCCAGCAGCTCCCCCCCGGGAGGGGCCAACGTCCTGACTTTC. Protein product: CASSSPPGGANVLTF.

The rearrangement uses TRBV5-5 and TRBJ1-1, with D hard to call. V was clipped by 3 bases and J by 2 bases, with 11 bases between them. From germline, CDR1 is SGHKS and CDR2 YYEKEE (reference sequence). This CDR3 region has 14 residues. The CDR3, as DNA: TGTGCCAGCAGCTCCGGGCAGATTAACACTGAAGCTTTCTTT. As protein: CASSSGQINTEAFF.

As concerns this clone: Other DNA variants within this sample encode the same CDR3. This chain uses TRBV7-3 with TRBJ2-7, with a tentative D call TRBD2 (5 bases). Trimming left V 3 bases short and J 3 bases short, with 9 bases between. The CDR3 length is 13 residues. CDR1 and CDR2 from the germline V gene are SGHTA and FQGTGA. As DNA, the CDR3 is TGTGCCAGCAGCTTGGCTAGCAGCTACGAGCAGTACTTC. Translating it yields CASSLASSYEQYF.

This clone is a singleton in its sample. The chain couples TRBV10-3 to TRBJ2-1, with a possible D match to TRBD2 (5 bases). The CDR3 is 14 amino acids. Germline loops: CDR1 ENHRY, CDR2 SYGVKD. Trimming took 7 bases from V and 4 from J, leaving 14 bases between them. As DNA, the CDR3 is TGTGCCATCACGGAGCGGAGTCAGTACAATGAGCAGTTCTTC. It is translated as CAITERSQYNEQFF.

This clone came up once. The rearrangement joins TRBV28 to TRBJ2-5; the D gene is possibly TRBD1 (6 bases). The length of the CDR3 is 17 residues. Looked up from germline, CDR1 is MDHEN and CDR2 is SYDVKM. Trimming took off 7 bases at V and 5 bases at J, with 26 bases between the two ends. This CDR3 reads CASKLRGWDIEKETQYF. The CDR3 DNA follows: TGTGCCAGCAAACTTAGGGGGTGGGACATCGAGAAGGAGACCCAGTACTTC.

The CDR3 loop is CASRTGRTGELFF. Here the CDR3 DNA reads TGTGCCAGTAGGACAGGGCGGACCGGGGAGCTGTTTTTT. This chain links TRBV19 with TRBJ2-2, with 7 bases identical to TRBD1. The CDR3 loop spans 13 amino acids. V was pared by 6 bases and J by 5 bases, with 3 bases of the junction left unmatched. Germline assignment: CDR1 LNHDA and CDR2 SQIVND (reference sequence).

The J gene is TRBJ2-3, the V gene TRBV4-1, with TRBD2 identical over 11 bases. CDR3 length: 17 amino acids. CDR1 is MGHRA, CDR2 YSYEKL, per germline. J lost 1 base, V lost 2 bases, and 5 bases had no gene match. CDR3 coding DNA: TGCGCCAGCAGCCAAAGCCCGGGACTAGCGGGCACAGATACGCAGTATTTT. This translates into CASSQSPGLAGTDTQYF.

This chain links TRBV10-2 with TRBJ2-1; TRBD2 matches at 10 bases. J lost 8 bases, V lost 2 bases, and 9 bases had no gene match. This CDR3 has 16 residues. Per germline, CDR1 WSHSY and CDR2 SAAADI. This CDR3 is CASSEGRASGRDEQFF. In DNA form, the CDR3 reads TGCGCCAGCAGTGAGGGTAGGGCTAGCGGGAGAGATGAGCAGTTCTTC.

With regard to this clone: Within the sample, other DNA sequences also encode this same CDR3. The chain employs TRBV6-5 and TRBJ2-2; the D is unclear. The CDR3 loop spans 13 amino acids. Trimming took off 2 bases at V and 8 bases at J, with 9 bases between the two ends. Germline values: CDR1 MNHEY, CDR2 SVGAGI. CDR3 sequence reads: CASSYGVSGELFF. The CDR3 coding sequence is TGTGCCAGCAGTTACGGGGTCTCAGGGGAGCTGTTTTTT.

The CDR3 nucleotides are TGTGCCATTGGGGGTTCACCCCTCCACTTT. It translates to CAIGGSPLHF. The chain is built from TRBV7-9 and TRBJ1-6; D is possibly TRBD1 (5 bases). The CDR3 spans 10 residues. V was shortened by 10 bases and J by 9 bases, with 7 bases between the two germline ends. Germline CDR1 and CDR2: SEHNR and FQNEAQ (reference sequence).

The V and J genes are TRBV28 and TRBJ2-5, with 7 bases aligning to TRBD1. The CDR3 has 14 residues. Germline-derived CDR1 and CDR2 are MDHEN and SYDVKM. Trimming at V came to 8 bases and at J to 4 bases, leaving 10 bases not matched to a gene. CDR3 sequence reads: CASGTYRGGETQYF. CDR3 DNA: TGTGCCAGCGGGACCTACAGGGGCGGAGAGACCCAGTACTTC.

The table lists this clone with a few counts. This chain links TRBV9 with TRBJ1-1; weak D call: TRBD1 (6 bases). The CDR3 is made up of 16 amino acids. V was cut by 3 bases and J by 1 base, with 16 bases left in between. Germline CDR1 is SGDLS and CDR2 is YYNGEE. The CDR3 loop reads CASSENPGVGNTEAFF. The CDR3, as DNA: TGTGCCAGCAGCGAAAATCCAGGGGTGGGGAACACTGAAGCTTTCTTT.

The gene calls are TRBV4-1 and TRBJ2-2; perhaps TRBD2 as D (5 bases). V lost 4 bases and J lost 3, with 9 bases in between. The CDR3 runs to 14 residues. Germline CDR1 MGHRA, CDR2 YSYEKL. The CDR3 nucleotides read TGCGCCAGCAGCCCCGGGGAGTACACCGGGGAGCTGTTTTTT. This gives the protein CASSPGEYTGELFF.

This sequence joins TRBV21-1 and TRBJ2-5; the table assigns TRBD2, which was not confirmed against the DNA. TRBV21-1 is a recognized pseudogene. This CDR3 is built from 16 residues. The CDR3 loop reads CASSTDRGAIQETQYF. The DNA of the CDR3 is TGTGCCAGCAGCACGGACCGCGGGGCGATACAAGAGACCCAGTACTTC.

The chain couples TRBV5-1 to TRBJ2-7; the match to TRBD2 covers 7 bases. The junction had 6 bases not matched to a gene; V was cut back by 4 bases and J by 2 bases. Per the germline V gene, CDR1 is SGHRS and CDR2 is YFSETQ. The CDR3 sequence is 14 residues long. The DNA of the CDR3 is TGCGCCAGCAGCAGCGGACTAGTTCCCTACGAGCAGTACTTC. Translation gives CASSSGLVPYEQYF.

The CDR3 sequence is CASSPPGRFYEQYF. CDR3 DNA: TGTGCCAGTAGCCCCCCAGGTCGCTTCTACGAGCAGTACTTC. This rearrangement joins TRBV19 to TRBJ2-7; no clear D gene. Trimming stripped 6 bases from V and 3 bases from J, with 15 bases between. CDR1 and CDR2 from the germline V gene are LNHDA and SQIVND (reference sequence). The CDR3 totals 14 residues.

The sample holds one count of this clone. The genes are TRBV5-4 and TRBJ1-1; 7 nucleotides line up with TRBD1. The germline V gene encodes CDR1 SGHNT and CDR2 YYREEE (reference sequence). This CDR3 comprises 14 residues. The ends lost 5 bases at V and 3 bases at J; junction bases unmatched: 7. As DNA, the CDR3 is TGTGCCAGCAGGATGGGGACAGATGACACTGAAGCTTTCTTT. Amino acid sequence: CASRMGTDDTEAFF.

The chain has TRBV7-2 and TRBJ2-7; 10 bases are shared with TRBD1. The CDR3 contains 16 residues. The germline V gene encodes CDR1 SGHTA and CDR2 FQGNSA. V shed 6 bases, J shed 5 bases, and the junction held 13 bases outside the gene matches. In DNA form, the CDR3 reads TGTGCCAGCAGTCTAAATGCTTTGGGGACAGGGGACGAGCAGTACTTC. It yields the protein CASSLNALGTGDEQYF.

The chain joins TRBV7-3 to TRBJ2-5; D is ambiguous. Trimming pared 5 bases from V and 5 bases from J, leaving 21 bases between. Germline loops: CDR1 SGHTA, CDR2 FQGTGA. The CDR3 sequence is 16 residues long. As DNA, the CDR3 is TGTGCCAGCAGCACCCACTCGGCCGGCCTAGGGGAGACCCAGTACTTC. Translating gives CASSTHSAGLGETQYF.

CDR3 nucleotides: TGTGCCAGCAGCCGCGGCACGGTCCACAATGAGCAGTTCTTC. It is translated as CASSRGTVHNEQFF. The chain recombines TRBV7-3 with TRBJ2-1, with D unresolved. Trimming pared 5 bases from V and 5 bases from J, leaving 13 bases between. Germline V gives CDR1 SGHTA, CDR2 FQGTGA. The CDR3 loop spans 14 amino acids.

The rearrangement joins TRBV28 to TRBJ1-5; the D gene is possibly TRBD1 (5 bases). The CDR3 sequence is 12 residues long. Germline loops: CDR1 MDHEN, CDR2 SYDVKM. V was clipped by 8 bases and J by 6 bases, with 11 bases between them. The CDR3 spells CASQGRSQPQHF. Here the CDR3 DNA reads TGTGCCAGCCAGGGTAGGAGTCAGCCCCAGCATTTT.

The gene calls are TRBV6-5 and TRBJ2-7; no clear D gene. The V end lost 0 bases, the J end lost 1 base, and 7 bases lay between the germline ends. CDR3 length: 14 amino acids. Per the germline V gene, CDR1 is MNHEY and CDR2 is SVGAGI. The CDR3 DNA is TGTGCCAGCAGTTACTCGGAACGATCCTACGAGCAGTACTTC. This encodes CASSYSERSYEQYF.

The genes are TRBV6-1 and TRBJ1-1, with D unresolved. Per germline, CDR1 MNHNS and CDR2 SASEGT. Trimming pared 8 bases from V and 0 bases from J, leaving 10 bases between. This CDR3 region has 13 residues. The CDR3 spells CASQRRMNTEAFF. DNA for the CDR3: TGTGCCAGCCAGAGACGGATGAACACTGAAGCTTTCTTT.

J is TRBJ2-1 and V is TRBV20-1, with no clear D. Trimming left V 3 bases short and J 12 bases short, with 9 bases between. The CDR3 is 10 amino acids. The germline gives CDR1 DFQATT, CDR2 SNEGSKA (reference sequence). The chain's CDR3 is CSARAVGQFF. CDR3 DNA sequence: TGCAGTGCTAGGGCCGTCGGGCAGTTCTTC.

About this clone itself: The sample holds other DNA sequences that translate to the same CDR3. The chain's CDR3 is CASSPPGGRTDTQYF. CDR3 DNA: TGTGCCAGCAGTCCTCCAGGGGGTCGGACAGATACGCAGTATTTT. The rearrangement uses TRBV28 and TRBJ2-3; 7 bases align to TRBD1. The CDR3 is made up of 15 amino acids. From germline, CDR1 is MDHEN and CDR2 SYDVKM. V lost 5 bases to trimming and J lost 3 bases; unmatched junction nucleotides: 8.

The V and J genes are TRBV4-3 and TRBJ2-7; unclear D gene. Germline CDR1 and CDR2: LGHNA and YSLEER. V lost 0 bases and J 2 bases, leaving 8 bases between the germline ends. The CDR3 loop spans 14 amino acids. The CDR3 bases are TGCGCCAGCAGCCAAGACCACACAACCTACGAGCAGTACTTC. This codes for CASSQDHTTYEQYF.

The gene calls are TRBV30 and TRBJ1-2; tentatively, D is TRBD1 (5 bases). V was cut by 5 bases and J by 5 bases, with 18 bases left in between. The CDR3 totals 14 residues. In germline, CDR1 is GTSNPN, CDR2 SVGIG (reference sequence). CDR3 DNA: TGTGCCTGGCAAAGTCCCGGGGCTCGTTATGGCTACACCTTC. This translates into CAWQSPGARYGYTF.

The J gene is TRBJ2-3, the V gene TRBV10-1; a weak D match, TRBD1 (6 bases). V was cut by 8 bases and J by 1 base, with 10 bases left in between. Germline loops: CDR1 WNHNN, CDR2 SYGVQD (reference sequence). The CDR3 totals 13 residues. The CDR3 is CASGGLGTDTQYF. The CDR3 DNA reads as TGCGCCAGCGGGGGCCTGGGCACAGATACGCAGTATTTT.

V gene TRBV19 combines with J gene TRBJ2-1, with a tentative D call TRBD2 (6 bases). The CDR3 sequence is 14 residues long. Trimming removed 2 bases at V and 5 bases at J, with 10 bases between. Per germline, CDR1 LNHDA and CDR2 SQIVND (reference sequence). Here the CDR3 reads CASSILAIHNEQFF. The CDR3 nucleotides read TGTGCCAGTAGTATACTAGCGATACACAATGAGCAGTTCTTC.

The V and J genes are TRBV7-2 and TRBJ1-5; possible D gene TRBD1, 5 bases. CDR1 and CDR2 (germline): SGHTA, FQGNSA. V shed 2 bases and J shed 1 base, with 9 bases lying between them. The CDR3 has 15 residues. CDR3 bases: TGTGCCAGCAGCTTATTGGAGGGGAGCAATCAGCCCCAGCATTTT. It yields the protein CASSLLEGSNQPQHF.